This T cell receptor beta chain was captured in a study of OX40 agonist ivuxolimab in advanced cancers. For the wider study: Ivuxolimab was an agonistic, fully human IgG2 monoclonal antibody directed against OX40 (CD134), a costimulatory receptor. Prior anti-PD-1, anti-PD-L1 or anti-CTLA-4 therapy was permitted, and checkpoint inhibitors had been received by about two fifths of dose-escalation patients. Of the approximately 54 patients in dose escalation, about 20 had hepatocellular carcinoma, some 15 had melanoma, 9 had renal cell carcinoma and 9 had head and neck cancer. Intravenous ivuxolimab was administered to patients every 2 weeks at six dose levels: 0.01, 0.1, 0.3, 1.5, 3 and 10 mg/kg. In the dose-escalation cohort, approximately 83% of patients were male, and the mean age was roughly 60 years with a range of about 20 to 80. Peripheral TCRbeta sequencing aimed to test whether ivuxolimab altered TCR sequence diversity and caused clonal T-cell expansion. The paper covers the monotherapy dose-escalation part of the phase I ivuxolimab trial, which included N ≈ 57 patients. Three dose-escalation patients achieved partial responses, one with hepatocellular carcinoma and two with cutaneous melanoma. Paper-wide results and their limitations: Antigen specificity was not determined for the clonally expanded peripheral T cells. In partial responders in the 0.1-3.0 mg/kg groups, normalized peripheral clonal expansion was found to be among the lowest, especially among CD8+ T cells. Low levels of normalized T-cell clonal expansion were also seen in some nonresponding patients. At doses of 0.1 to 3.0 mg/kg, clonal expansion of both CD4+ and CD8+ blood T cells was observed from baseline to week 6. After ivuxolimab, more expanded clones were found on average in CD8+ T cells than in CD4+ T cells.

V ends up 7 bases short and J 2 bases short, with an unmatched junction base count of 10. The CDR3 goes from the cysteine to the phenylalanine over 16 residues. Just CDR3 DNA is preserved here, 48 bases in frame from base 1. The CDR1 and CDR2 encoded by the germline V gene are SNHLY and FYNNEI. Patients with autoimmune disease history or receiving systemic immunosuppression were excluded from the trial. Peripheral blood for TCR sequencing was drawn from every dose cohort at baseline, at cycle 4 day 1 and at cycle 7 day 1. The samples were taken from a phase I, first-in-human, multicenter, open-label dose-escalation trial of ivuxolimab. Adults with locally advanced or metastatic head and neck squamous cell, hepatocellular, melanoma or renal cell carcinoma were enrolled in the trial. CD4+ and CD8+ T cells were sorted separately from peripheral blood before TCR sequencing. Genomic DNA was extracted from sorted cells for sequencing of the TCRbeta CDR3 region. The immunoSEQ Assay was used for sequencing of TCRbeta CDR3 regions. The clones in this table, taken by TCRdb from immuneACCESS, are in-frame only. Not every clone is retained; where verified, under half of the shortfall comes from an unresolved V gene, and the cause of the rest is unknown. Recorded for this sample are 90,000 to 100,000 clones; about 96% of them occurred a single time. The ten most abundant clones make up around 2% of the sample.

To note about this clone: Its cognate antigen has yet to be identified. The record has no base qualities; no much larger clone is one base away.

The sequence was obtained from an adult with an advanced solid tumor such as melanoma, head and neck, liver or kidney cancer. The rearranged segments are TRBV2 and TRBJ2-3; 9 junctional bases match TRBD2. The sequencing here drew on CD4+ or CD8+ T cells sorted from blood, taken in a trial of the OX40 agonist ivuxolimab. The CDR3 region has the sequence CASIRSREGFTDTQYF. The DNA reads as follows: TGTGCCAGCATCAGGTCGCGGGAGGGCTTCACAGATACGCAGTATTTT.